The T cell receptor beta chain described here comes from a study of cytomegalovirus exposure and HLA in healthy donors. Study results and caveats: Only CMV serostatus was available as immune exposure information. Confirmation was obtained in vitro that a few CMV-associated chains are specific for CMV antigens.

This CDR3 contains 15 residues. V lost 5 bases and J 1 base, leaving 14 bases between the germline ends. Germline-derived CDR1 and CDR2 are LNHNV and YYDKDF (reference sequence). Both 60 Vbeta primers and 13 Jbeta primers went into the PCR. Clones were sequenced by immunoSEQ multiplex PCR, and TCRdb holds only the in-frame ones, with some missing. Here the sample spans 120,000 or so clones, roughly a tenth being singletons. As to this clone: Its cognate antigen is unknown.

The receptor's source is a woman between 18 and 30 years old in good health and CMV-seropositive. The sequencing sample was made of PBMCs. The V and J genes are TRBV15 and TRBJ1-1; D is ambiguous. The CDR3 DNA is TGTGCCACCAGCCTAACAGACAATCCGAACACTGAAGCTTTCTTT. It encodes CATSLTDNPNTEAFF.